One and the same sample provided the 13 T cell receptor beta chains below, sequenced in a study of blood T cell repertoires in COVID-19. TCRdb's table, derived via immunoSEQ multiplex PCR, lists solely in-frame clones and lacks some. In the table there are roughly 200,000 clones, about 88% of which are singletons. Sequenced input: peripheral blood. The receptor source for this set is a man between 18 and 35 years old with active or convalescent COVID-19.

The rearrangement joins TRBV19 to TRBJ1-1, with 7 bases that match TRBD1. CDR3 length: 15 residues. Germline CDR1 LNHDA, CDR2 SQIVND (reference sequence). J gave up 1 base and V 11 bases, and 13 bases lay outside the gene matches. The CDR3, as DNA: TGTGCCGTTACCGCTACAGGGGTGGAGAACACTGAAGCTTTCTTT. The encoded protein is CAVTATGVENTEAFF.

V and J are TRBV11-2 and TRBJ1-4, with a tentative D call TRBD1 (5 bases). CDR3 length: 14 residues. Germline values: CDR1 SGHAT, CDR2 FQNNGV. Trimming shortened V by 0 bases and J by 7 bases, and 9 bases separated the two germline ends. CDR3 sequence (DNA): TGTGCCAGCAGCTTAGACAGGGAGGTTGAAAAACTGTTTTTT. As protein: CASSLDREVEKLFF.

V and J are TRBV4-1 and TRBJ1-3; D remains unclear. CDR3 length equals 15 residues. V was trimmed by 4 bases and J by 2 bases, leaving 12 bases between them. Germline CDR1 MGHRA, CDR2 YSYEKL. The CDR3: CASSLEGGTGNTIYF. The CDR3 coding sequence is TGCGCCAGCAGCCTCGAAGGCGGTACTGGAAACACCATATATTTT.

The J gene is TRBJ2-5, the V gene TRBV6-5, with 9 bases identical to TRBD1. CDR1 MNHEY and CDR2 SVGAGI come from the germline V gene. The CDR3 covers 13 residues. V lost 6 bases to trimming and J lost 5 bases; unmatched junction nucleotides: 4. The CDR3 is CASRRTGVETQYF. The CDR3 DNA follows: TGTGCCAGCAGGCGGACAGGGGTGGAGACCCAGTACTTC.

The rearrangement uses TRBV11-3 and TRBJ1-1; no firm D call. V gave up 2 bases and J gave up 0 bases, with 10 bases separating them. The CDR3 totals 15 residues. CDR1 SGHNT and CDR2 YENEEA come from the germline V gene. CDR3 protein: CASSLRSGMNTEAFF. The CDR3, as DNA: TGTGCCAGCAGCTTAAGATCGGGGATGAACACTGAAGCTTTCTTT.

This clone was seen a handful of times. The chain carries TRBV6-5 and TRBJ1-2; perhaps TRBD1 as D (6 bases). The CDR3 has 12 residues. CDR1 is MNHEY, CDR2 SVGAGI, per germline. V lost 8 bases and J 2 bases, leaving 9 bases between the germline ends. CDR3 loop: CASPGQNYGYTF. The CDR3, as DNA: TGTGCCAGCCCTGGACAGAACTATGGCTACACCTTC.

The chain employs TRBV7-2 and TRBJ2-2; 12 nucleotides agree with TRBD2. The CDR3 covers 16 residues. V dropped 1 base and J dropped 8; count of bases not matched to a gene: 5. The germline V gene has CDR1 SGHTA and CDR2 FQGNSA. The chain's CDR3 is CASSLGLAGGQGELFF. CDR3 nucleotide sequence: TGTGCCAGCAGCTTAGGTCTAGCGGGAGGGCAGGGGGAGCTGTTTTTT.

V is TRBV30 and J is TRBJ2-5, with 8 positions matching TRBD1. The germline CDR1 and CDR2 sequences are GTSNPN and SVGIG (reference sequence). The CDR3 has 16 residues. J lost 5 bases, V lost 1 base, and 12 bases had no gene match. The CDR3 is CAWSDFGTGNFETQYF. The CDR3 region has the DNA TGTGCCTGGAGTGATTTCGGGACAGGAAACTTCGAGACCCAGTACTTC.

This chain links TRBV19 with TRBJ2-7, with a tentative D call TRBD1 (6 bases). The germline gives CDR1 LNHDA, CDR2 SQIVND (reference sequence). Trimming pared 4 bases from V and 9 bases from J, leaving 19 bases between. The CDR3 sequence is 14 residues long. The CDR3 spells CASSNRDIIQGQYF. The CDR3 DNA is TGTGCCAGTAGTAACCGGGACATAATCCAAGGGCAGTACTTC.

This chain connects TRBV24-1 to TRBJ2-2, with TRBD2 identical over 11 bases. Per the germline V gene, CDR1 is KGHDR and CDR2 is SFDVKD. CDR3 length: 19 residues. V lost 8 bases, J lost 5 bases, and 18 bases stayed unmatched. DNA of the CDR3: TGTGCCACCAACGTCTCCGGGACTAGCGGCATCACGCGAACCGGGGAGCTGTTTTTT. This translates into CATNVSGTSGITRTGELFF.

The rearrangement links TRBV7-2 to TRBJ1-4; 7 positions agree with TRBD1. V lost 2 bases, J lost 5 bases, and 5 bases stayed unmatched. Per the germline V gene, CDR1 is SGHTA and CDR2 is FQGNSA. There are 15 residues in the CDR3. CDR3 in amino acids: CASSLFGQVNEKLFF. The DNA of the CDR3 is TGTGCCAGCAGCTTATTTGGACAGGTGAATGAAAAACTGTTTTTT.

The chain uses TRBV29-1 and TRBJ2-1; 8 nucleotides align to TRBD1. The germline V gene has CDR1 SQVTM and CDR2 ANQGSEA. The CDR3 is made up of 12 amino acids. J was trimmed by 8 bases and V by 7 bases; bases with no gene match: 7. The CDR3 region has the DNA TGCAGCGCCGACGCAGGGGGCGATGAGCAGTTCTTC. It translates to CSADAGGDEQFF.

This chain uses TRBV3-1 (or the pseudogene TRBV3-2) with TRBJ1-4; 7 bases line up with TRBD1. The germline CDR1 and CDR2 sequences are LGHDT and YNNKEL (reference sequence). Trimming removed 3 bases from V and 6 bases from J; junction bases left unmatched: 4. There are 14 residues in the CDR3. CDR3 protein: CASSHGTVDEKLFF. The DNA of the CDR3 is TGTGCCAGCAGCCACGGGACAGTGGATGAAAAACTGTTTTTT.